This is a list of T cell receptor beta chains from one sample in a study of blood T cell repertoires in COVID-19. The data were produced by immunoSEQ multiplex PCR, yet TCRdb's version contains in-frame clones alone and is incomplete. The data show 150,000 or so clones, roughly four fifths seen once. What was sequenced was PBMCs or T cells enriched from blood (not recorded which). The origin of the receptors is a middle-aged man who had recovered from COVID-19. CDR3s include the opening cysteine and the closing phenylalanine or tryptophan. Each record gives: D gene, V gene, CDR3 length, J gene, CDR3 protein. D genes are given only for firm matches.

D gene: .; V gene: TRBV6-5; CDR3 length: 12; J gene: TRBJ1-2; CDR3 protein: CATQQGGYGYTF
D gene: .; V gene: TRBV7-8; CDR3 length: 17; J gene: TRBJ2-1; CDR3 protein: CASSLGRLDWVYNEQFF
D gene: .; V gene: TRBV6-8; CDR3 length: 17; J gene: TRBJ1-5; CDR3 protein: CASSSPSGIDSNQPQHF
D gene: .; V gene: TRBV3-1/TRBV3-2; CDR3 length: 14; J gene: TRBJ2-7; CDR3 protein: CASSQVQGRNEQYF
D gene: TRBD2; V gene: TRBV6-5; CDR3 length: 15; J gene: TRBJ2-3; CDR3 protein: CASTLAGRATDTQYF
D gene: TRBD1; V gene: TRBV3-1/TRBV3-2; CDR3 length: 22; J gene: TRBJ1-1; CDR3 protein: CASSQQPTGGDETRFLNTEAFF
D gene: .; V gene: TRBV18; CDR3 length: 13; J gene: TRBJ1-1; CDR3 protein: CASSRGDRTEAFF
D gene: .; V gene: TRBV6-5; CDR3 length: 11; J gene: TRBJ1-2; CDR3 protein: CASRDNYGYTF
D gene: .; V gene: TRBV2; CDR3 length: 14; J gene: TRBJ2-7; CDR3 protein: CASSSGTSTYEQYF
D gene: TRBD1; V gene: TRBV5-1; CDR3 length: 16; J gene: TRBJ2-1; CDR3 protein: CASSLAAGGPYNEQFF